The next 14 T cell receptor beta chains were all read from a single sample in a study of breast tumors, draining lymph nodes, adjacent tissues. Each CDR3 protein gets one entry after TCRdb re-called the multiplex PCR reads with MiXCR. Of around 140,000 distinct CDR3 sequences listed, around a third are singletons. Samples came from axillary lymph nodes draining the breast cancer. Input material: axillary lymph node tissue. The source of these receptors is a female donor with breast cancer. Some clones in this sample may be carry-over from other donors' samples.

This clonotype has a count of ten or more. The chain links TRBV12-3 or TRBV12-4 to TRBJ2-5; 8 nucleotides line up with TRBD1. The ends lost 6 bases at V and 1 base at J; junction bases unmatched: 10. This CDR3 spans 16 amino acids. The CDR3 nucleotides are TGTGCCAGCAGCCTGACAGGGGTGGGAGGCCAAGAGACCCAGTACTTC. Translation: CASSLTGVGGQETQYF.

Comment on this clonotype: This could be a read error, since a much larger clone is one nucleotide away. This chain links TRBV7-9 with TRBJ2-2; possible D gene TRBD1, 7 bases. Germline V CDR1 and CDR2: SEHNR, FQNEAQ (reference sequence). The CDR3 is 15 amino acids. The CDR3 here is CACRPGTANTGGLFF. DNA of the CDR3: TGTGCCTGCAGACCCGGGACAGCGAACACCGGGGGGCTGTTTTTT.

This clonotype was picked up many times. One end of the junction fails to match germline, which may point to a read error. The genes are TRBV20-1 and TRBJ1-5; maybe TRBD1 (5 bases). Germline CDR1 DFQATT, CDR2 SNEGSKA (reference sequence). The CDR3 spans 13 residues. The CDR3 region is CSARGQVDQPQHF. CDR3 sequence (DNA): TGCAGTGCGAGAGGACAAGTAGATCAGCCCCAGCATTTT.

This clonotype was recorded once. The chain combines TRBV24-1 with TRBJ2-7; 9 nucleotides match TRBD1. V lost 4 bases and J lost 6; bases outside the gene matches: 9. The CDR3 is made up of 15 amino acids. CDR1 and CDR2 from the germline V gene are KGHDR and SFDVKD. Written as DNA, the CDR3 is TGTGCCACCAGTGACTCCGGGACAGGGATTGGCGAGCAGTACTTC. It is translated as CATSDSGTGIGEQYF.

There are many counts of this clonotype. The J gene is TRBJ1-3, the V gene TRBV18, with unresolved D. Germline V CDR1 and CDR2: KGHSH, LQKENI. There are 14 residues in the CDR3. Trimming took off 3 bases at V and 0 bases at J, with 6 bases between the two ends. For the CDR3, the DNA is TGTGCCAGCTCACCTAACGACTCTGGAAACACCATATATTTT. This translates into CASSPNDSGNTIYF. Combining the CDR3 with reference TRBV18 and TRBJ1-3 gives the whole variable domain NAGVMQNPRHLVRRRGQEARLRCSPMKGHSHVYWYRQLPEEGLKFMVYLQKENIIDESGMPKERFSAEFPKEGPSILRIQQVVRGDSAAYFCASSPNDSGNTIYFGEGSWLTVV.

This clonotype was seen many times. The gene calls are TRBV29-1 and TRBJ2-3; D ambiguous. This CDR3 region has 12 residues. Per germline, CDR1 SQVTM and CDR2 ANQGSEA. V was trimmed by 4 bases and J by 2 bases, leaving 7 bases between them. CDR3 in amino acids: CSVGGYTDTQYF. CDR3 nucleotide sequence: TGCAGCGTTGGAGGCTACACAGATACGCAGTATTTT.

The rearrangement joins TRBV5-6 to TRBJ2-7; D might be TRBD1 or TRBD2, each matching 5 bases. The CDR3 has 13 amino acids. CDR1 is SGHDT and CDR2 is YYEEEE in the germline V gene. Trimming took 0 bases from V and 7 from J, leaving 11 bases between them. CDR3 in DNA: TGTGCCAGCAGCTTGGGGGGGTCCAATGAGCAGTACGTC. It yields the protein CASSLGGSNEQYV.

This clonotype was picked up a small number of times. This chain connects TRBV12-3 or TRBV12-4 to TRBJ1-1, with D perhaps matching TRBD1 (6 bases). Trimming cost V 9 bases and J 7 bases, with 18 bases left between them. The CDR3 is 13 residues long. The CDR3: CASRQVLVGEAFF. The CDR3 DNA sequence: TGTGCCAGTAGACAGGTTTTGGTTGGTGAAGCTTTCTTT.

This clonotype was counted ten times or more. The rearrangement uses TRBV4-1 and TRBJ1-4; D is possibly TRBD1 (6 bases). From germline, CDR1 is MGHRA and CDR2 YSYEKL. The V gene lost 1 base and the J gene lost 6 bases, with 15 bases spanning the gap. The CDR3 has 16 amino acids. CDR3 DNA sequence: TGCGCCAGCAGCCAAGTGTCCCAGGGGCTTGATGAAAAACTGTTTTTT. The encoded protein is CASSQVSQGLDEKLFF.

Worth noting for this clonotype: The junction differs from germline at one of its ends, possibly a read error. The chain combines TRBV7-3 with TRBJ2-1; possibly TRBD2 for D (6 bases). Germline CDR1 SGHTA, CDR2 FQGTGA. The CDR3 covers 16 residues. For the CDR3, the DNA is TGCGCCAGCAGCTTCACCGGGACTGGCGGTGGTAATGAGCAGTTCTTC. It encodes CASSFTGTGGGNEQFF.

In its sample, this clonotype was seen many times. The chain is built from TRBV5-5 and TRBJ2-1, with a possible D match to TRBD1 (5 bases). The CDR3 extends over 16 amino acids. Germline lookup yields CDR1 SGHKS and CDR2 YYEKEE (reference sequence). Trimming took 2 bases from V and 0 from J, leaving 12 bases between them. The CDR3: CASSFRQSDSYNEQFF. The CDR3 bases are TGTGCCAGCAGCTTCCGACAGTCCGACTCCTACAATGAGCAGTTCTTC.

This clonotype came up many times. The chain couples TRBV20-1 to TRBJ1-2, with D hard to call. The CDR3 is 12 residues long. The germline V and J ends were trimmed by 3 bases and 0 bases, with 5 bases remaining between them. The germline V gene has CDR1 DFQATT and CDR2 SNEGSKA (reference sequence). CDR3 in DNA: TGCAGTGCTAGGGAGGCTAACTATGGCTACACCTTC. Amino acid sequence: CSAREANYGYTF.

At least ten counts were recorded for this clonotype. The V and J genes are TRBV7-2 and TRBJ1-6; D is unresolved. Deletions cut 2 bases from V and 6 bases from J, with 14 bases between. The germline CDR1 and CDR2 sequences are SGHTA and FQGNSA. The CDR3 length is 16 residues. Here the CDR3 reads CASSLNQAAANSPLHF. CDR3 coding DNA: TGTGCCAGCAGCTTAAACCAGGCGGCGGCTAATTCACCCCTCCACTTT.

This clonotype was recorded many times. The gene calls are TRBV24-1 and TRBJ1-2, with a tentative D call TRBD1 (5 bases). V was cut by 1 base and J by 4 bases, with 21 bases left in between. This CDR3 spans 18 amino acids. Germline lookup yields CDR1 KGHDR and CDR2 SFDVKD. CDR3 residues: CATSDFRAGTTSSYGYTF. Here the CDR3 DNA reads TGTGCCACCAGTGATTTCCGAGCCGGGACCACCTCTTCCTATGGCTACACCTTC.